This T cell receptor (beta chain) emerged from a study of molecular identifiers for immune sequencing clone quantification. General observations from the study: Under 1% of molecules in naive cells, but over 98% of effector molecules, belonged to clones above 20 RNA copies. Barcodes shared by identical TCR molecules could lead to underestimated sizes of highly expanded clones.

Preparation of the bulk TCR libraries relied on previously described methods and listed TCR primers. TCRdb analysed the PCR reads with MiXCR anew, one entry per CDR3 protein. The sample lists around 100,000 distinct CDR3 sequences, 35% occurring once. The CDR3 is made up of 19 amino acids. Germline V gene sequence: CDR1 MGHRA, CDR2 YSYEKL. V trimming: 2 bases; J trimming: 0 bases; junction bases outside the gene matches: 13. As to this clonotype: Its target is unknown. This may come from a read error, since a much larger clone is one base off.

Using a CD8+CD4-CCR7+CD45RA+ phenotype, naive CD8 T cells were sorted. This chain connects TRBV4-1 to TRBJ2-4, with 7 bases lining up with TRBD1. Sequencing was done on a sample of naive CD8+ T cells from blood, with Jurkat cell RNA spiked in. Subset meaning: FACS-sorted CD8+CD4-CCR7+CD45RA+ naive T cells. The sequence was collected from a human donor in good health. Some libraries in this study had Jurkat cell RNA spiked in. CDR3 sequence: CASSQPPGQMTLAKNIQYF. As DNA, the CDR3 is TGCGCCAGCAGCCAACCCCCGGGACAGATGACTCTAGCCAAAAACATTCAGTACTTC.